The clone carrying this TCR beta chain was seen a few times. Antigen unknown. The CDR3 is 13 residues long. V was pared by 3 bases and J by 3 bases, with 6 bases between. The data belong to a study of early T cells in non-severe SARS-CoV-2 infection. Study outcomes and limitations: VDJdb matching, biased toward anti-spike CD8 responses, missed private and CD4 specificities.

Researchers attached unique molecular identifiers to individual cDNA molecules. From the 5' RACE reads, TCRdb called clonotypes with MiXCR, one entry per CDR3 protein. The sample gives 40,000 to 55,000 distinct CDR3 sequences, about 12% of which show up once; 9.5% to 13% is in the top ten. The V gene is TRBV12-3 or TRBV12-4, the J gene TRBJ2-1; unclear D gene. The sequencing sample was made of whole blood. The receptor comes from an adult who was a healthcare worker with PCR-confirmed SARS-CoV-2 infection or an uninfected control (not recorded which). DNA of the CDR3: TGTGCCAGCAGTTTGACTCGCTACAATGAGCAGTTCTTC. The encoded protein is CASSLTRYNEQFF.